These 29 T cell receptor beta chains were all obtained from the same sample, sequenced in a study of blood T cell repertoires in COVID-19. Sequenced by immunoSEQ multiplex PCR; TCRdb stores in-frame clones only, minus some. Of around 130,000 clones in the sample, roughly 90% were seen once. Sequenced sample: peripheral blood. The receptors shown here come from a man between 50 and 59 years old with active COVID-19.

This sequence joins TRBV10-2 and TRBJ1-1; 7 positions agree with TRBD1. Germline V CDR1 and CDR2: WSHSY, SAAADI. The V and J ends lost 6 bases and 5 bases, in that order; junction bases with no gene match: 15. The CDR3 sequence is 16 residues long. CDR3 sequence: CASRRGAAGGRTEAFF. CDR3 in DNA: TGCGCCAGCAGAAGGGGCGCGGCAGGGGGTCGGACTGAAGCTTTCTTT.

The CDR3 here is CASRNGLAGYQETQYF. The DNA of the CDR3 is TGTGCCAGCAGAAACGGACTAGCGGGTTACCAAGAGACCCAGTACTTC. V is TRBV6-6 and J is TRBJ2-5; 11 nucleotides agree with TRBD2. J lost 0 bases, V lost 6 bases, and 6 bases had no gene match. This CDR3 contains 16 residues. From germline, CDR1 is MNHNY and CDR2 SVGAGI (reference sequence).

Notes on this clone: In the same sample, other DNA sequences code for this CDR3. The CDR3 DNA reads TGTGCCAGTAGTATCGGGACAGGGAACTATGGCTACACCTTC. Encoded protein: CASSIGTGNYGYTF. The genes are TRBV19 and TRBJ1-2, with 9 bases fitting TRBD1. The CDR3 is 14 residues long. Trimming cost V 3 bases and J 2 bases; bases outside gene matches: 1. The germline CDR1 and CDR2 sequences are LNHDA and SQIVND (reference sequence).

This clone was counted only a few times. The rearrangement joins TRBV7-2 to TRBJ2-2; D is possibly TRBD2 (6 bases). V lost 4 bases and J 4 bases, leaving 22 bases between the germline ends. CDR1 and CDR2 from the germline V gene are SGHTA and FQGNSA. CDR3 size: 18 residues. The CDR3 loop reads CASSSLGGTWGFTGELFF. CDR3 coding DNA: TGTGCCAGCAGCTCGCTTGGGGGGACCTGGGGTTTCACCGGGGAGCTGTTTTTT.

The genes are TRBV6-5 and TRBJ1-5; 10 nucleotides line up with TRBD1. CDR1 is MNHEY and CDR2 is SVGAGI in the germline V gene. With 9 bases clipped from V and 3 bases from J, the junction kept 5 bases outside the gene matches. CDR3 length equals 14 residues. The CDR3 loop is CASAGQGNNQPQHF. CDR3 DNA: TGTGCCAGTGCGGGACAGGGGAACAATCAGCCCCAGCATTTT.

The chain is built from TRBV15 and TRBJ2-2; 10 bases match TRBD1. V dropped 1 base and J dropped 6; count of bases not matched to a gene: 5. This CDR3 spans 16 amino acids. Germline V gene lookup returns CDR1 LNHNV and CDR2 YYDKDF (reference sequence). The CDR3 protein is CATSRGPGQGSGELFF. CDR3 nucleotides: TGTGCCACCAGCAGAGGGCCGGGACAGGGGTCCGGGGAGCTGTTTTTT. Variable domain in full (rest from reference TRBV15 and TRBJ2-2): DAMVIQNPRYQVTQFGKPVTLSCSQTLNHNVMYWYQQKSSQAPKLLFHYYDKDFNNEADTPDNFQSRRPNTSFCFLDIRSPGLGDTAMYLCATSRGPGQGSGELFFGEGSRLTVL.

The V call is TRBV15, the J call TRBJ1-2, with TRBD1 matching 10 bases. CDR1 and CDR2 from the germline V gene are LNHNV and YYDKDF (reference sequence). Unmatched junction bases numbered 14, after V lost 5 bases and J lost 8 bases. CDR3 length equals 16 residues. The CDR3 DNA reads TGTGCCACCAGCCCGCAGGGGGACAGGGGTTGGGAGGGCTACACCTTC. Translating gives CATSPQGDRGWEGYTF.

The rearrangement uses TRBV6-5 and TRBJ2-7, with a tentative D call TRBD2 (5 bases). Germline CDR1 MNHEY, CDR2 SVGAGI. The CDR3 is 14 residues long. Trimming pared 6 bases from V and 7 bases from J, leaving 19 bases between. The CDR3 nucleotides read TGTGCCAGCAGATTAGCGTACCAAGCTTGGGAGCAGTACGTC. This codes for CASRLAYQAWEQYV.

V usage is TRBV11-3 and J usage is TRBJ2-7, with 7 bases matching TRBD2. The germline V gene encodes CDR1 SGHNT and CDR2 YENEEA. This CDR3 has 17 amino acids. Germline trimming cut 0 bases from V and 3 bases from J; bases unmatched to any gene: 11. The CDR3 DNA sequence: TGTGCCAGCAGCTTAGATATGAGTAGCGGGCGTTACTACGAGCAGTACGTC. Residues: CASSLDMSSGRYYEQYV.

This chain joins TRBV7-8 and TRBJ2-5; D is possibly TRBD2 (5 bases). With 1 base removed from V and 3 bases from J, the gap between germline ends came to 9 bases. Germline V gene lookup returns CDR1 SGHVS and CDR2 FQNEAQ. The CDR3 loop spans 14 amino acids. Here the CDR3 reads CASSLGTSKETQYF. CDR3 coding DNA: TGTGCCAGCAGCTTAGGGACTTCGAAAGAGACCCAGTACTTC.

V and J are TRBV2 and TRBJ1-1; D call uncertain. Germline V lookup: CDR1 SNHLY, CDR2 FYNNEI. V was clipped by 3 bases and J by 1 base, with 6 bases between them. The CDR3 runs to 13 residues. CDR3 loop: CASSDFWNTEAFF. In DNA form, the CDR3 reads TGTGCCAGCAGTGACTTTTGGAACACTGAAGCTTTCTTT.

This chain links TRBV2 with TRBJ1-1; D uncertain. This CDR3 is 14 amino acids long. Germline assignment: CDR1 SNHLY and CDR2 FYNNEI. Trimming shortened V by 5 bases and J by 2 bases, and 12 bases separated the two germline ends. The chain's CDR3 is CASSLLSGNTEAFF. CDR3 sequence (DNA): TGTGCCAGCAGTCTTCTTTCGGGAAACACTGAAGCTTTCTTT.

This rearrangement joins TRBV27 to TRBJ1-1; 7 bases line up with TRBD1. V was clipped by 9 bases and J by 0 bases; unmatched bases: 7. The CDR3 contains 14 residues. The V gene's germline CDR1 is MNHEY and CDR2 SMNVEV (reference sequence). The CDR3 DNA follows: TGTGCCAGTCAGGGGGTGCTCATGAACACTGAAGCTTTCTTT. It specifies CASQGVLMNTEAFF.

The genes are TRBV19 and TRBJ1-1; D perhaps matches TRBD1 (5 bases). The CDR3 sequence is 14 residues long. Trimming removed 5 bases at V and 7 bases at J, with 17 bases between. Per the germline V gene, CDR1 is LNHDA and CDR2 is SQIVND (reference sequence). The CDR3 DNA follows: TGTGCCAGTAGTGCCCGATGGGGCTCTAGTGAAGCTTTCTTT. Translating gives CASSARWGSSEAFF. Together with reference TRBV19 and TRBJ1-1, the CDR3 gives the full variable domain: DGGITQSPKYLFRKEGQNVTLSCEQNLNHDAMYWYRQDPGQGLRLIYYSQIVNDFQKGDIAEGYSVSREKKESFPLTVTSAQKNPTAFYLCASSARWGSSEAFFGQGTRLTVV.

There are a few counts of this clone. The V gene is TRBV4-2, the J gene TRBJ1-3, with TRBD1 as a possible D gene (6 bases). This CDR3 contains 15 residues. V was pared by 4 bases and J by 4 bases, with 14 bases between. Germline V gene lookup returns CDR1 LGHNA and CDR2 YNFKEQ. CDR3 region: CASSPDSGAGNTIYF. CDR3 DNA: TGTGCCAGCAGCCCAGACTCAGGGGCCGGAAACACCATATATTTT.

CDR3 amino acids: CASSQDTVPDTIYF. CDR3 DNA sequence: TGCGCCAGCAGCCAAGATACGGTGCCGGACACCATATATTTT. This chain uses TRBV4-1 with TRBJ1-3; D is undetermined. Germline CDR1 reads MGHRA; CDR2 reads YSYEKL. The CDR3 has 14 residues. The V end was cut by 0 bases, the J end by 8 bases, with 11 bases between.

J is TRBJ2-3 and V is TRBV6-1; TRBD2 matches at 8 bases. Germline CDR1 and CDR2: MNHNS and SASEGT. V shed 2 bases, J shed 1 base, and the junction held 2 bases outside the gene matches. This CDR3 spans 15 amino acids. The DNA of the CDR3 is TGTGCCAGCAGTGAATTAGCGGGACGCACAGATACGCAGTATTTT. Its translation: CASSELAGRTDTQYF.

The rearrangement joins TRBV15 to TRBJ2-1; the match to TRBD1 covers 8 bases. In germline, CDR1 is LNHNV, CDR2 YYDKDF (reference sequence). Trimming at V came to 1 base and at J to 6 bases, leaving 2 bases not matched to a gene. The CDR3 is made up of 14 amino acids. The chain's CDR3 is CATSRADRGNEQFF. The CDR3 nucleotides are TGTGCCACCAGCAGAGCAGACAGGGGCAATGAGCAGTTCTTC.

The V and J genes are TRBV9 and TRBJ1-3; TRBD1 aligns across 7 bases. In germline, CDR1 is SGDLS, CDR2 YYNGEE. The junction had 10 bases not matched to a gene; V was cut back by 4 bases and J by 0 bases. The CDR3 is made up of 17 amino acids. CDR3 region: CASSFSTGTVSGNTIYF. The CDR3 DNA reads TGTGCCAGCAGCTTCAGTACCGGGACAGTCTCTGGAAACACCATATATTTT.

The rearrangement joins TRBV11-3 to TRBJ2-1; 9 bases match TRBD2. Per the germline V gene, CDR1 is SGHNT and CDR2 is YENEEA. The J segment lost 2 bases and the V segment lost 5 bases, leaving 4 bases of the junction unmatched. This CDR3 has 15 residues. CDR3 nucleotide sequence: TGTGCCAGCAGCGTTAGCGGGAGCACCTACAATGAGCAGTTCTTC. Its translation: CASSVSGSTYNEQFF.

This clone occurred once. The chain recombines TRBV28 with TRBJ1-1; 7 bases line up with TRBD1. CDR1 MDHEN and CDR2 SYDVKM come from the germline V gene. Germline trimming cut 6 bases from V and 5 bases from J; bases unmatched to any gene: 6. The CDR3 length is 13 residues. DNA for the CDR3: TGTGCCAGCAGAACAGGGGCCCAGACTGAAGCTTTCTTT. Translation gives CASRTGAQTEAFF.

The J gene is TRBJ1-1, the V gene TRBV19; a possible D gene is TRBD1 (6 bases). Germline V CDR1 and CDR2: LNHDA, SQIVND (reference sequence). Between the trimmed V and J ends, which lost 1 base and 2 bases, there was a span of 11 bases. CDR3 length: 15 amino acids. CDR3 amino acids: CASSIGGQRNTEAFF. The DNA of the CDR3 is TGTGCCAGTAGTATAGGGGGACAACGTAACACTGAAGCTTTCTTT.

In this sample, this clone turned up many times. The chain employs TRBV7-8 and TRBJ2-5; possibly TRBD2 for D (5 bases). The germline gives CDR1 SGHVS, CDR2 FQNEAQ. Trimming took off 1 base at V and 4 bases at J, with 10 bases between the two ends. This CDR3 region has 14 residues. CDR3 in DNA: TGTGCCAGCAGCTTAGACGAGACTATAGAGACCCAGTACTTC. Translated: CASSLDETIETQYF.

This chain links TRBV29-1 with TRBJ1-1, with 11 bases aligning to TRBD1. CDR1 and CDR2 (germline): SQVTM, ANQGSEA. CDR3 length: 14 amino acids. Trimming took 4 bases from V and 7 from J; bases not matched to a gene: 8. CDR3 sequence: CSVARTGGRGEAFF. In DNA, the CDR3 is TGCAGCGTTGCCCGGACAGGGGGCCGGGGTGAAGCTTTCTTT. The full variable domain, in which reference TRBV29-1 and TRBJ1-1 provide the parts outside the CDR3, is SAVISQKPSRDICQRGTSLTIQCQVDSQVTMMFWYRQQPGQSLTLIATANQGSEATYESGFVIDKFPISRPNLTFSTLTVSNMSPEDSSIYLCSVARTGGRGEAFFGQGTRLTVV.

V is TRBV5-1 and J is TRBJ2-1; 10 bases fit TRBD2. V was pared by 2 bases and J by 2 bases, with 4 bases of the junction left unmatched. In germline, CDR1 is SGHRS, CDR2 YFSETQ. This CDR3 has 16 residues. The CDR3 DNA reads TGCGCCAGCAGCTTAGAACTAGCGGGGCCCTACAATGAGCAGTTCTTC. This sequence encodes CASSLELAGPYNEQFF.

The chain carries TRBV29-1 and TRBJ2-1; possible D gene TRBD1, 5 bases. The CDR3 spans 12 residues. The V gene lost 6 bases and the J gene lost 6 bases, with 12 bases spanning the gap. Germline V gene lookup returns CDR1 SQVTM and CDR2 ANQGSEA. The CDR3 coding sequence is TGCAGCGTCATGACAGTGGCCAATGAGCAGTTCTTC. Its translation: CSVMTVANEQFF.

The gene calls are TRBV5-6 and TRBJ2-2; TRBD2 matches at 11 bases. Germline V gene data show CDR1 as SGHDT and CDR2 as YYEEEE. CDR3 length: 16 residues. V lost 4 bases to trimming and J lost 4 bases; unmatched junction nucleotides: 6. The CDR3 spells CASSLLAGVVTGELFF. The CDR3 bases are TGTGCCAGCAGCCTACTAGCGGGAGTCGTCACCGGGGAGCTGTTTTTT. The variable domain in full, with the rest retrieved from reference TRBV5-6 and TRBJ2-2, is DAGVTQSPTHLIKTRGQQVTLRCSPKSGHDTVSWYQQALGQGPQFIFQYYEEEERQRGNFPDRFSGHQFPNYSSELNVNALLLGDSALYLCASSLLAGVVTGELFFGEGSRLTVL.

The rearrangement links TRBV30 to TRBJ1-2; D is uncertain. The CDR3 has 13 amino acids. Germline V lookup: CDR1 GTSNPN, CDR2 SVGIG (reference sequence). Trimming stripped 4 bases from V and 8 bases from J, with 17 bases between. DNA of the CDR3: TGTGCCTGGATCTACAGAAGCCGAGGGGGCTACACCTTC. Translated, it gives CAWIYRSRGGYTF.

J is TRBJ1-5 and V is TRBV19; D gene uncertain. The CDR3 is 15 amino acids. V was clipped by 6 bases and J by 6 bases, with 18 bases between them. The germline V gene encodes CDR1 LNHDA and CDR2 SQIVND (reference sequence). The CDR3 nucleotides read TGTGCCAGTAGGAGCGGGAACCAGATCGGTCAGCCCCAGCATTTT. This codes for CASRSGNQIGQPQHF. Filled out from reference TRBV19 and TRBJ1-5, the complete variable domain reads DGGITQSPKYLFRKEGQNVTLSCEQNLNHDAMYWYRQDPGQGLRLIYYSQIVNDFQKGDIAEGYSVSREKKESFPLTVTSAQKNPTAFYLCASRSGNQIGQPQHFGDGTRLSIL.